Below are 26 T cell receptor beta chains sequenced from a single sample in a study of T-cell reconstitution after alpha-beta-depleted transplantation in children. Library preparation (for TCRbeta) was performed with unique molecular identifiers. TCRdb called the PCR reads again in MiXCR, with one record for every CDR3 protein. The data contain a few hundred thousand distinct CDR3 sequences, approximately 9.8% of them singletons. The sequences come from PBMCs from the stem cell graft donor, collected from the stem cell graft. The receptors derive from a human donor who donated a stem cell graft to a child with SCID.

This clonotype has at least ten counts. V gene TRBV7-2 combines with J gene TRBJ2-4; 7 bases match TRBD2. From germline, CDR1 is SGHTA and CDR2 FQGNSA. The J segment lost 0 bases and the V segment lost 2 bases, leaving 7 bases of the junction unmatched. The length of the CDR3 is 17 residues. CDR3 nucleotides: TGTGCCAGCAGCTTAATGGCGGGGGATCTAGCCAAAAACATTCAGTACTTC. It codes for CASSLMAGDLAKNIQYF.

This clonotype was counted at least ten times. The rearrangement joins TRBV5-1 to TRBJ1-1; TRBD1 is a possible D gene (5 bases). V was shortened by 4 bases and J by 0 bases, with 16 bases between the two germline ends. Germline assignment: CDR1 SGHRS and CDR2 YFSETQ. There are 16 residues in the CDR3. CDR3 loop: CASSLGTGQVNTEAFF. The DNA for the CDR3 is TGCGCCAGCAGCCTTGGGACCGGGCAAGTGAACACTGAAGCTTTCTTT. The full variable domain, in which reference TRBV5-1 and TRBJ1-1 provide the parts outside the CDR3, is KAGVTQTPRYLIKTRGQQVTLSCSPISGHRSVSWYQQTPGQGLQFLFEYFSETQRNKGNFPGRFSGRQFSNSRSEMNVSTLELGDSALYLCASSLGTGQVNTEAFFGQGTRLTVV.

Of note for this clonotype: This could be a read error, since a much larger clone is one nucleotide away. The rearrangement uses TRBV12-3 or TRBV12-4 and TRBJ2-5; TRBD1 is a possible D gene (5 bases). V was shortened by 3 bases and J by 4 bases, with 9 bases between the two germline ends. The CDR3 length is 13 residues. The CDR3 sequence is CASSLGLSETQYF. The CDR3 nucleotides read TGTGCCAGCAGTTTGGGGCTTTCAGAGACCCAGTACTTC.

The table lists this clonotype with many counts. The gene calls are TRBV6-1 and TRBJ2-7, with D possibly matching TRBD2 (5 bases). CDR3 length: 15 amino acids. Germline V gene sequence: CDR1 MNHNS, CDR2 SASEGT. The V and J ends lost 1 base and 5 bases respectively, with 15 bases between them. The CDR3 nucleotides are TGTGCCAGCAGTGAAGTCGGGGTCCTCGGCGACGAGCAGTACTTC. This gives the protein CASSEVGVLGDEQYF.

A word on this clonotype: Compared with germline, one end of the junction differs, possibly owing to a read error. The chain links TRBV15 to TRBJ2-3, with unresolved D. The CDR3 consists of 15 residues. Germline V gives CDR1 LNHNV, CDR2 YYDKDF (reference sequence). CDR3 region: CVTSRELSSTDTQYF. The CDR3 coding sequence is TGTGTCACCAGCAGAGAACTGTCTAGCACAGATACGCAGTATTTT.

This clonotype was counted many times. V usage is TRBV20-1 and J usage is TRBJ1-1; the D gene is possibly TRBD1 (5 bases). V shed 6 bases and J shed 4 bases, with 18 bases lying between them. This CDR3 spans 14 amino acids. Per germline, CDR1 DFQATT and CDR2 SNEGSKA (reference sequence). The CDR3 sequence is CSARAQGLGTEAFF. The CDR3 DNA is TGCAGTGCGAGGGCCCAGGGTCTGGGCACTGAAGCTTTCTTT.

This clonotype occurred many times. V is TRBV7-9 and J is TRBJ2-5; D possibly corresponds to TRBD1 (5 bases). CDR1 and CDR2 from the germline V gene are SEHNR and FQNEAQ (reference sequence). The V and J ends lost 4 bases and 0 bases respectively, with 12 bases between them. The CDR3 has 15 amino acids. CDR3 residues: CASSSGQLYQETQYF. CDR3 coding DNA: TGTGCCAGCAGCTCAGGACAACTATACCAAGAGACCCAGTACTTC.

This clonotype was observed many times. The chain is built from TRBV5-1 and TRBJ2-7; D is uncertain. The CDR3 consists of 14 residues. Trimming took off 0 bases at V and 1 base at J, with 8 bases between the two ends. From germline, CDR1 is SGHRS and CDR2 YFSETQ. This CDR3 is CASSLGARSYEQYF. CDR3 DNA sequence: TGCGCCAGCAGCTTGGGAGCAAGGTCCTACGAGCAGTACTTC.

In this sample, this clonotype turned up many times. DNA for the CDR3: TGCAGCGTCGAATTTGGAGAGACCCAGTACTTC. It is translated as CSVEFGETQYF. The chain couples TRBV29-1 to TRBJ2-5; D not certain. The CDR3 contains 11 residues. Germline CDR1 is SQVTM and CDR2 is ANQGSEA. The V and J ends lost 6 bases and 4 bases respectively, with 9 bases between them.

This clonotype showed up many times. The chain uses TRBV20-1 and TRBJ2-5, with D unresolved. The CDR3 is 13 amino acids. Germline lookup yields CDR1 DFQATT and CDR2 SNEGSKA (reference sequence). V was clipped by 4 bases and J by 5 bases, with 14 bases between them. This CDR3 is CSAKGPHLETQYF. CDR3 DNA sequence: TGCAGTGCTAAAGGACCCCACCTGGAGACCCAGTACTTC.

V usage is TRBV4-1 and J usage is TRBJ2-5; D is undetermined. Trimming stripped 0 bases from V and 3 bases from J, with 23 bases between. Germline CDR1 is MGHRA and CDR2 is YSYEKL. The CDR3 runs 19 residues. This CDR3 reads CASSQDLVPADHRKETQYF. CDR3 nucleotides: TGCGCCAGCAGCCAAGATTTAGTACCAGCCGATCACCGAAAAGAGACCCAGTACTTC.

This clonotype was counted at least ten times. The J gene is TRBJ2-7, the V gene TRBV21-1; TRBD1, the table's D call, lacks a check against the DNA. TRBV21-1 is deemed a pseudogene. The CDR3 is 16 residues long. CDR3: CASSSRDSGNPYEQYF. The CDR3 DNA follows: TGTGCCAGCAGTTCACGGGACAGTGGTAACCCCTACGAGCAGTACTTC.

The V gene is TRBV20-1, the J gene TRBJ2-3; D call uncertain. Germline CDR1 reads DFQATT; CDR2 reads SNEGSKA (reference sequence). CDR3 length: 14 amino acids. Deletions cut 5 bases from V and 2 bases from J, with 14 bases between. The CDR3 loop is CSARAERTTDTQYF. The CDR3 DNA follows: TGCAGTGCTCGGGCGGAGAGAACCACAGATACGCAGTATTTT.

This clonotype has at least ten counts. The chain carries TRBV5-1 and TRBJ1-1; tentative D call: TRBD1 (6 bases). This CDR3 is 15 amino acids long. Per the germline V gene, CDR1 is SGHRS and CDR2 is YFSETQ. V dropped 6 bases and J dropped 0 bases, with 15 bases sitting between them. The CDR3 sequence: CASTPPGGLNTEAFF. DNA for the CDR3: TGCGCCAGCACCCCGCCGGGGGGCCTGAACACTGAAGCTTTCTTT.

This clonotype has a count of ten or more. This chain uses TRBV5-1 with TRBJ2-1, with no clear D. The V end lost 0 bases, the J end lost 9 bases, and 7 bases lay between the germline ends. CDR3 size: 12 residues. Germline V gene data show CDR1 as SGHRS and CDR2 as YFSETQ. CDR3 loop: CASSLAPGEQFF. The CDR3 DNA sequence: TGCGCCAGCAGCTTGGCCCCCGGTGAGCAGTTCTTC.

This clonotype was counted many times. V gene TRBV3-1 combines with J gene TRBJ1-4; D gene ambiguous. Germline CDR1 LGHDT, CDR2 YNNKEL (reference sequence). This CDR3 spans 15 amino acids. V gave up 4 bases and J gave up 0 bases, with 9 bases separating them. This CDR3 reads CASSLYTTTNEKLFF. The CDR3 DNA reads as TGTGCCAGCAGCCTGTACACAACAACTAATGAAAAACTGTTTTTT.

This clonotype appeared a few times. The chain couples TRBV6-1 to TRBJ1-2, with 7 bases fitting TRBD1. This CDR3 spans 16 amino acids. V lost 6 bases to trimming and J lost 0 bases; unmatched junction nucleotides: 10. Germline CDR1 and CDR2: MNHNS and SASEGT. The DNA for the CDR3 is TGTGCCAGCAGAAGAGGGGGCGCCTCCTCTAACTATGGCTACACCTTC. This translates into CASRRGGASSNYGYTF.

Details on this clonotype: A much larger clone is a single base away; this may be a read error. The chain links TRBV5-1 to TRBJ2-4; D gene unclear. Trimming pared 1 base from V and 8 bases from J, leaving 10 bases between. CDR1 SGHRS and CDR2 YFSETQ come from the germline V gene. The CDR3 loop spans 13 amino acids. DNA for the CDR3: TGCGCCAGCAGCTTGTGGTTGGTGGACATTCAGTACTTC. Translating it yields CASSLWLVDIQYF. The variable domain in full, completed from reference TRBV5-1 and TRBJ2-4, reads KAGVTQTPRYLIKTRGQQVTLSCSPISGHRSVSWYQQTPGQGLQFLFEYFSETQRNKGNFPGRFSGRQFSNSRSEMNVSTLELGDSALYLCASSLWLVDIQYFGAGTRLSVL.

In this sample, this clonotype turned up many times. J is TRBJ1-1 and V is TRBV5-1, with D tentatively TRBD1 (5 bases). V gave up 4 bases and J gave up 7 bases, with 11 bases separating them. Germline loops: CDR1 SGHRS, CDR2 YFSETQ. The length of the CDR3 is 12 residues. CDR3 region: CASSMGRREAFF. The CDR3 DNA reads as TGCGCCAGCAGCATGGGACGGCGTGAAGCTTTCTTT.

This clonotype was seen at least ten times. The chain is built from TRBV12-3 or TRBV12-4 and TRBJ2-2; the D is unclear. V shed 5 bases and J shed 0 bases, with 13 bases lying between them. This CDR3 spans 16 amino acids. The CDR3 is CASSDHGRTNTGELFF. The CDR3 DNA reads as TGTGCCAGCAGTGACCACGGACGGACGAACACCGGGGAGCTGTTTTTT.

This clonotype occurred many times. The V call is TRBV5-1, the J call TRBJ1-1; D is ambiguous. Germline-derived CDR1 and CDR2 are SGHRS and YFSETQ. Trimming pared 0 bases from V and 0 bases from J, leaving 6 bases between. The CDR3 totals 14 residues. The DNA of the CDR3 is TGCGCCAGCAGCTTGGAGTGGCTGAACACTGAAGCTTTCTTT. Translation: CASSLEWLNTEAFF.

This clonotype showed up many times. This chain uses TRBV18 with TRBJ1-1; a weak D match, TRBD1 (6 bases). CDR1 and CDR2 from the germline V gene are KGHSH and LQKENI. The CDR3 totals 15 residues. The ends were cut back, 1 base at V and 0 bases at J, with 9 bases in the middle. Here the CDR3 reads CASSPLQGLNTEAFF. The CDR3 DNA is TGTGCCAGCTCACCACTACAGGGCCTGAACACTGAAGCTTTCTTT.

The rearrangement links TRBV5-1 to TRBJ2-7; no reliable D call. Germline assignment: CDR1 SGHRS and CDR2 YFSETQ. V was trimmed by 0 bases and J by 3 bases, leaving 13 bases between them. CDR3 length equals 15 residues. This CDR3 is CASSLVGRSGYEQYF. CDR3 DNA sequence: TGCGCCAGCAGCTTGGTGGGAAGATCCGGCTACGAGCAGTACTTC. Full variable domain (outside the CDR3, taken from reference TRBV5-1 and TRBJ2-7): KAGVTQTPRYLIKTRGQQVTLSCSPISGHRSVSWYQQTPGQGLQFLFEYFSETQRNKGNFPGRFSGRQFSNSRSEMNVSTLELGDSALYLCASSLVGRSGYEQYFGPGTRLTVT.

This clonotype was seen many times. In DNA form, the CDR3 reads TGTGCCAGCAGTTCGGGACAGATTAGCACAGATACGCAGTATTTT. This translates into CASSSGQISTDTQYF. The chain carries TRBV28 and TRBJ2-3; the match to TRBD1 covers 7 bases. CDR1 MDHEN and CDR2 SYDVKM come from the germline V gene. Trimming removed 4 bases from V and 0 bases from J; junction bases left unmatched: 4. The CDR3 consists of 15 residues.

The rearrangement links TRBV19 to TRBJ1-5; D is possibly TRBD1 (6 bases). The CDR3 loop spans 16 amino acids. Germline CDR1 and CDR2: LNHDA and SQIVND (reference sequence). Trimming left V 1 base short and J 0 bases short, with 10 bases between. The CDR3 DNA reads TGTGCCAGTAGTATAGCCCAGGGGATTAGCAATCAGCCCCAGCATTTT. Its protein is CASSIAQGISNQPQHF.

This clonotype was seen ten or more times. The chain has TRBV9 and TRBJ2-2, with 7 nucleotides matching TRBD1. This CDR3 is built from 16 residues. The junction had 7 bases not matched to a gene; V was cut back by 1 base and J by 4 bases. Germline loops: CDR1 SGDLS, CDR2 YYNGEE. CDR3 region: CASSVRPGTATGELFF. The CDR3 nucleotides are TGTGCCAGCAGCGTACGCCCCGGGACAGCCACCGGGGAGCTGTTTTTT.